Presented here are 4 T cell receptor beta chains from one specimen sequenced in a study of blood T cell repertoires in COVID-19. The method was immunoSEQ multiplex PCR; TCRdb's version includes in-frame clones alone and lacks a portion of them. The repertoire holds some 210,000 clones, over 75% seen once, with 4% to 5.5% in the top ten. The material sequenced was peripheral blood. Receptor source: a woman aged 40 to 49 with acute or convalescent COVID-19.

The chain recombines TRBV10-2 with TRBJ2-2; D might be TRBD2 (5 bases). This CDR3 contains 11 residues. V lost 10 bases, J lost 8 bases, and 11 bases lay in between. Per germline, CDR1 WSHSY and CDR2 SAAADI. Here the CDR3 reads CATSTGGELFF. The CDR3 coding sequence is TGCGCCACCTCTACGGGAGGGGAGCTGTTTTTT.

This clone came up once. V gene TRBV2 combines with J gene TRBJ1-5; 11 bases fit TRBD1. J lost 0 bases, V lost 3 bases, and 10 bases had no gene match. The germline V gene encodes CDR1 SNHLY and CDR2 FYNNEI. This CDR3 is 19 amino acids long. CDR3 sequence: CASSDRDRGKGFSNQPQHF. CDR3 bases: TGTGCCAGCAGTGACCGGGACAGGGGGAAGGGGTTTAGCAATCAGCCCCAGCATTTT. Combining the CDR3 with reference TRBV2 and TRBJ1-5 gives the whole variable domain EPEVTQTPSHQVTQMGQEVILRCVPISNHLYFYWYRQILGQKVEFLVSFYNNEISEKSEIFDDQFSVERPDGSNFTLKIRSTKLEDSAMYFCASSDRDRGKGFSNQPQHFGDGTRLSIL.

Worth noting for this clone: A much more abundant neighbour one base away suggests this may be a read error. The gene calls are TRBV5-6 and TRBJ1-1; D gene ambiguous. The CDR3 loop spans 12 amino acids. Trimming removed 3 bases from V and 1 base from J, with 4 bases in between. Germline-derived CDR1 and CDR2 are SGHDT and YYEEEE. The CDR3 sequence is CASSYGNTEAFF. The CDR3 nucleotides are TGTGCCAGCAGCTACGGGAACACTGAAGCTTTCTTT. The whole variable domain, remainder taken from reference TRBV5-6 and TRBJ1-1, is DAGVTQSPTHLIKTRGQQVTLRCSPKSGHDTVSWYQQALGQGPQFIFQYYEEEERQRGNFPDRFSGHQFPNYSSELNVNALLLGDSALYLCASSYGNTEAFFGQGTRLTVV.

The gene calls are TRBV3-1 (or the pseudogene TRBV3-2) and TRBJ1-1; maybe TRBD1 (6 bases). The germline V gene encodes CDR1 LGHDT and CDR2 YNNKEL (reference sequence). The V end was cut by 0 bases, the J end by 3 bases, with 11 bases between. The CDR3 runs 15 residues. The CDR3 is CASSQDPGTYTEAFF. The CDR3 DNA follows: TGTGCCAGCAGCCAAGATCCCGGGACATACACTGAAGCTTTCTTT.